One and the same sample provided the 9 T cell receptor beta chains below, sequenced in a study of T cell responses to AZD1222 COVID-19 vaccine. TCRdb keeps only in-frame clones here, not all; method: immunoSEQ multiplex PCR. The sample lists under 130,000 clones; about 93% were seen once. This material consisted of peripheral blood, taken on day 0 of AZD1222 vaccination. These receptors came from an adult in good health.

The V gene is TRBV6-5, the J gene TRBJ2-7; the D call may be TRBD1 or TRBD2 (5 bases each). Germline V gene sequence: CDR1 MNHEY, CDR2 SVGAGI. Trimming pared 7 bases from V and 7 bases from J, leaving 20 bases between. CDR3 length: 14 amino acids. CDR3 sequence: CASKTGGKLGEQYF. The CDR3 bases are TGTGCCAGCAAAACTGGGGGTAAGCTCGGTGAGCAGTACTTC.

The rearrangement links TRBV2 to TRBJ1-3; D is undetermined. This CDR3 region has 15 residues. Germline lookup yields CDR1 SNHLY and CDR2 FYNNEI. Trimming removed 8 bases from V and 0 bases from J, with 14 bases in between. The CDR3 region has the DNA TGTGCCAGCGTGGCTCCCGAAGGCTCTGGAAACACCATATATTTT. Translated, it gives CASVAPEGSGNTIYF.

Written as DNA, the CDR3 is TGTGCCAGCAGCCTCCCGTTGGGCGGTAACCAAGAGACCCAGTACTTC. This gives the protein CASSLPLGGNQETQYF. This chain connects TRBV3-1 (or the pseudogene TRBV3-2) to TRBJ2-5; D is undetermined. Germline V gene data show CDR1 as LGHDT and CDR2 as YNNKEL (reference sequence). The V end was cut by 4 bases, the J end by 0 bases, with 15 bases between. There are 16 residues in the CDR3.

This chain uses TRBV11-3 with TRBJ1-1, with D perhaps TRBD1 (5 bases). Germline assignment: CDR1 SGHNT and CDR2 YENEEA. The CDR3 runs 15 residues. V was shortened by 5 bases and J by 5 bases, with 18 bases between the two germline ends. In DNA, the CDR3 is TGTGCCAGCAGCCAAGTCCGGGGCAGTCGAACTGAAGCTTTCTTT. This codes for CASSQVRGSRTEAFF.

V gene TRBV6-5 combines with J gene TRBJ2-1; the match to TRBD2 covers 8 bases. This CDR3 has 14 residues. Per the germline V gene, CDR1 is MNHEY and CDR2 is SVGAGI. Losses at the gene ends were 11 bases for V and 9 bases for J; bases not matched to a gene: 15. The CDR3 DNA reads TGTGCCGCTCAAAGGGAAGCGGGAGCAGGTGAGCAGTTCTTC. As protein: CAAQREAGAGEQFF.

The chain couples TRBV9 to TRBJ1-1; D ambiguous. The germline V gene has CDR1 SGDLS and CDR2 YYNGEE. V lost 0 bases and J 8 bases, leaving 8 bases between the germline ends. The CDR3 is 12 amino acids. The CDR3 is CASSVVSGEAFF. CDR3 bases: TGTGCCAGCAGCGTAGTGAGTGGCGAAGCTTTCTTT.

CDR3 in DNA: TGTGCCAGCAGTCTTCCGGGGGAGAGGTACAATGAGCAGTTCTTC. Its translation: CASSLPGERYNEQFF. The chain has TRBV28 and TRBJ2-1, with D tentatively TRBD2 (6 bases). The CDR3 extends over 15 amino acids. V lost 5 bases and J 4 bases, leaving 15 bases between the germline ends. The germline V gene encodes CDR1 MDHEN and CDR2 SYDVKM.

CDR3 DNA: TGTGCCAGCAGTACCGTAGCGGGGGGGCACTCCTACGAGCAGTACTTC. This codes for CASSTVAGGHSYEQYF. The chain links TRBV28 to TRBJ2-7; 11 positions agree with TRBD2. Germline V lookup: CDR1 MDHEN, CDR2 SYDVKM. With 5 bases clipped from V and 0 bases from J, the junction kept 6 bases outside the gene matches. The CDR3 length is 16 residues.

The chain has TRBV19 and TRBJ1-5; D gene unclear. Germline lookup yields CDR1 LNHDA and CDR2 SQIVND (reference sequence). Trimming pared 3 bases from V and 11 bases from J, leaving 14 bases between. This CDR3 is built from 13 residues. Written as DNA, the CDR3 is TGTGCCAGTAGTATCCTCCCGGACGCGTCCCAGCATTTT. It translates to CASSILPDASQHF.